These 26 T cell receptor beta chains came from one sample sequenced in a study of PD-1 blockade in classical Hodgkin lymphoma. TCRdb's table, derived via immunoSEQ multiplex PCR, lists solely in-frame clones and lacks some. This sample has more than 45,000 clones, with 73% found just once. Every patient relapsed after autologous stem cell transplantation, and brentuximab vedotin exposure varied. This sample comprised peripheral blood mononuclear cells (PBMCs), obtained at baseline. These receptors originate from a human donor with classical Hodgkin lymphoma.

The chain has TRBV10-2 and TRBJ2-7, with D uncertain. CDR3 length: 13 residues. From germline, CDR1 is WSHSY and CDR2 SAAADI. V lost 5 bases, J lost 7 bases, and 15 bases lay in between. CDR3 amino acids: CASSTGPPWEQYF. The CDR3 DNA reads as TGCGCCAGCAGTACCGGACCGCCGTGGGAGCAGTACTTC.

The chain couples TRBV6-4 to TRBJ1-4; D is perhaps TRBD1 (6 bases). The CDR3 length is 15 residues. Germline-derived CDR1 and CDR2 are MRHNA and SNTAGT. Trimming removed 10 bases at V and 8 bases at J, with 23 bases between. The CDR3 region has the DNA TGTGCCACTCCTATACCGGGGCAGGGGAGGGAAAAACTGTTTTTT. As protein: CATPIPGQGREKLFF.

Written as DNA, the CDR3 is TGTGCCAGCAGTCGGGAAACCGAAGCTTTCTTT. This codes for CASSRETEAFF. This chain uses TRBV6-6 with TRBJ1-1; unclear D gene. Per germline, CDR1 MNHNY and CDR2 SVGAGI (reference sequence). CDR3 length: 11 amino acids. V was pared by 5 bases and J by 8 bases, with 9 bases between.

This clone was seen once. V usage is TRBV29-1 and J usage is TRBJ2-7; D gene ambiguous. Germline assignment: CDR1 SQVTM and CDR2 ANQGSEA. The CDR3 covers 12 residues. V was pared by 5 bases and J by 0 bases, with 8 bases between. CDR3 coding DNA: TGCAGCGTTTACCAGCTCTCCTACGAGCAGTACTTC. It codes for CSVYQLSYEQYF.

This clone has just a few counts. The CDR3 loop is CASSLGPLGGGYTF. Here the CDR3 DNA reads TGTGCCAGCAGCTTGGGTCCCCTCGGAGGGGGCTACACCTTC. The chain carries TRBV5-6 and TRBJ1-2; D gene ambiguous. The CDR3 runs 14 residues. Per germline, CDR1 SGHDT and CDR2 YYEEEE. The V and J ends lost 0 bases and 8 bases respectively, with 14 bases between them.

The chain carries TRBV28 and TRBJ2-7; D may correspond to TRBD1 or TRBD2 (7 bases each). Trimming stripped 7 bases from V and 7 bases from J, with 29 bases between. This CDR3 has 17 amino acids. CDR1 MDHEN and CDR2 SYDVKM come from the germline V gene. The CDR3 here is CASKDSLGTAGGEEQYF. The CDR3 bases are TGTGCCAGCAAAGATTCGCTGGGGACCGCAGGGGGGGAAGAGCAGTACTTC.

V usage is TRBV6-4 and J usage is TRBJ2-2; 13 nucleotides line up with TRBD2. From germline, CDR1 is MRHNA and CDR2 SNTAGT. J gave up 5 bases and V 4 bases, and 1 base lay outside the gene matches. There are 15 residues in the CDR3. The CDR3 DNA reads TGTGCCAGCAGTGCGGGACTAGCGGGAACCGGGGAGCTGTTTTTT. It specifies CASSAGLAGTGELFF.

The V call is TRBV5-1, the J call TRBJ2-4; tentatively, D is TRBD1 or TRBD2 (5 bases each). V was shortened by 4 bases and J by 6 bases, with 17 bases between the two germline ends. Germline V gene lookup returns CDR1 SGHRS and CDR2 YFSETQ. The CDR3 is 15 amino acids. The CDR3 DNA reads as TGCGCCAGCAGCCTGGGGCCCCCGGCGGGAAACATTCAGTACTTC. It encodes CASSLGPPAGNIQYF.

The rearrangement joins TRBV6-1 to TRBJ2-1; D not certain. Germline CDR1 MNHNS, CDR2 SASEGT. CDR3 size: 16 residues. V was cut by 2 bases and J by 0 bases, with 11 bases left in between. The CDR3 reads CASSELPADSYNEQFF. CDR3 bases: TGTGCCAGCAGTGAATTGCCGGCAGACTCCTACAATGAGCAGTTCTTC.

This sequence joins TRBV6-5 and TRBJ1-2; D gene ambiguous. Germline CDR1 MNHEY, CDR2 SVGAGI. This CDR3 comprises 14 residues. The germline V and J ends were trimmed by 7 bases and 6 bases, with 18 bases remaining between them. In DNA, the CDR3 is TGTGCCAGCATCTCCAACGGAGGGAAGGATGGCTACACCTTC. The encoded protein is CASISNGGKDGYTF.

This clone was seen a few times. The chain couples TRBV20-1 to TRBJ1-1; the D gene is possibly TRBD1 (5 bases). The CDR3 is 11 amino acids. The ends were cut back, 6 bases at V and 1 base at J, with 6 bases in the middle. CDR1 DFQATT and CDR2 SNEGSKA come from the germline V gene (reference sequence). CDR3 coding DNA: TGCAGTGCGGGGGAGAACACTGAAGCTTTCTTT. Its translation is CSAGENTEAFF.

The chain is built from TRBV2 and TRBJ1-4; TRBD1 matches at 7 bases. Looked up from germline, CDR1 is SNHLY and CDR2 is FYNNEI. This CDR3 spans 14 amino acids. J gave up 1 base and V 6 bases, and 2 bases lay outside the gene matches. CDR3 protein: CASSRDRTNEKLFF. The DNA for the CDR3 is TGTGCCAGCAGCCGGGACAGAACTAATGAAAAACTGTTTTTT.

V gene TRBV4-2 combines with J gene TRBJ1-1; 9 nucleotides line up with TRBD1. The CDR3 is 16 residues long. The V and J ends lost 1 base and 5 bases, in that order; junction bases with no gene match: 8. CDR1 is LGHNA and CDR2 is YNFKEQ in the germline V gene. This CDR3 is CASSQAQGARRTEAFF. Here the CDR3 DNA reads TGTGCCAGCAGCCAAGCACAGGGGGCCCGAAGGACTGAAGCTTTCTTT.

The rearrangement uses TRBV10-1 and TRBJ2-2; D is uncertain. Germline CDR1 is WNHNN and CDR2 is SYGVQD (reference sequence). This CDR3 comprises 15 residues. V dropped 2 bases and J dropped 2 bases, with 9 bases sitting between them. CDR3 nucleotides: TGCGCCAGCAGTGAGAGGCTAGACAACACCGGGGAGCTGTTTTTT. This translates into CASSERLDNTGELFF.

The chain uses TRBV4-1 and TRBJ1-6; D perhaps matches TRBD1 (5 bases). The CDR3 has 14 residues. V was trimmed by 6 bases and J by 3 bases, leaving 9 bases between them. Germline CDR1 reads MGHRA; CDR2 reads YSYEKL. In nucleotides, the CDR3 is TGCGCCAGCAGGCCAGGGAGCTATAATTCACCCCTCCACTTT. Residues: CASRPGSYNSPLHF.

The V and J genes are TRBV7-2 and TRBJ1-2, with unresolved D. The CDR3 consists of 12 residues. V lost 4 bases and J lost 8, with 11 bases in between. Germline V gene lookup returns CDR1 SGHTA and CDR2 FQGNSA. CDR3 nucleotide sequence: TGTGCCAGCAGCTCCAGGTCTTGGGGCTACACCTTC. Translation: CASSSRSWGYTF.

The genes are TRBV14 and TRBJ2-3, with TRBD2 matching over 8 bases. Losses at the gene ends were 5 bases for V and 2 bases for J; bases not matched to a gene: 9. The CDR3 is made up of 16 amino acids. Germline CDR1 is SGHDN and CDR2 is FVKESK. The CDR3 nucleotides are TGTGCCAGCAGCTTAGTTGCGGGAGGTTCCACAGATACGCAGTATTTT. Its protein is CASSLVAGGSTDTQYF.

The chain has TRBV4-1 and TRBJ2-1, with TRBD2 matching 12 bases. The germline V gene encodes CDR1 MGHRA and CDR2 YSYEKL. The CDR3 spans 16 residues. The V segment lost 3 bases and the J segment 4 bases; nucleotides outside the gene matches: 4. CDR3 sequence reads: CASSQQLAGGYNEQFF. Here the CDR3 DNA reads TGCGCCAGCAGCCAGCAACTAGCGGGGGGTTACAATGAGCAGTTCTTC.

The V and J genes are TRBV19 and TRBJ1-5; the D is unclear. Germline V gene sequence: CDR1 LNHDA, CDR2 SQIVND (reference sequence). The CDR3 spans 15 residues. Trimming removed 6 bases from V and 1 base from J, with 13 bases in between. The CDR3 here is CASRVESWSNQPQHF. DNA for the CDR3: TGTGCCAGTAGGGTCGAATCCTGGAGCAATCAGCCCCAGCATTTT.

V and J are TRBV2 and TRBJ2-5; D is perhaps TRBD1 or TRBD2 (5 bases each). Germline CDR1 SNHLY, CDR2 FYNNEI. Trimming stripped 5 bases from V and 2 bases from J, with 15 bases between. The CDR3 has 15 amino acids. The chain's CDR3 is CASSKRGTLQETQYF. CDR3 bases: TGTGCCAGCAGTAAACGGGGCACCCTACAAGAGACCCAGTACTTC.

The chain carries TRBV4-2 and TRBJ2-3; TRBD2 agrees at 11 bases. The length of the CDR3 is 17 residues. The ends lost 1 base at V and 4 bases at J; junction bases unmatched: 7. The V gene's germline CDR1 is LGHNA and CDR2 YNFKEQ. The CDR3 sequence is CASSQGILAGAPDTQYF. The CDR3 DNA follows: TGTGCCAGCAGCCAAGGTATACTAGCGGGGGCTCCAGATACGCAGTATTTT.

The CDR3 reads CATSRGGPQETQYF. For the CDR3, the DNA is TGTGCCACCAGCAGGGGGGGCCCCCAAGAGACCCAGTACTTC. The chain couples TRBV15 to TRBJ2-5; either TRBD1 or TRBD2 may fit D (6 bases each). V was pared by 3 bases and J by 1 base, with 9 bases between. Per the germline V gene, CDR1 is LNHNV and CDR2 is YYDKDF (reference sequence). The CDR3 extends over 14 amino acids.

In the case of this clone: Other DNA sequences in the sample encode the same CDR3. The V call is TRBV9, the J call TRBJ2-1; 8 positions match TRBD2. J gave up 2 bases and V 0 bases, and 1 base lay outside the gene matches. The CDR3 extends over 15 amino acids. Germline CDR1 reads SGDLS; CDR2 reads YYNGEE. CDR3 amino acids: CASSVDGRAYNEQFF. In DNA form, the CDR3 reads TGTGCCAGCAGCGTAGACGGGAGGGCCTACAATGAGCAGTTCTTC. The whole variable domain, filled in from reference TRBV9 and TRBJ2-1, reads DSGVTQTPKHLITATGQRVTLRCSPRSGDLSVYWYQQSLDQGLQFLIQYYNGEERAKGNILERFSAQQFPDLHSELNLSSLELGDSALYFCASSVDGRAYNEQFFGPGTRLTVL.

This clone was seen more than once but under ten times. CDR3 sequence: CASSSGTGIYGYTF. The CDR3 DNA follows: TGTGCCAGCAGCTCCGGGACAGGGATCTATGGCTACACCTTC. The chain has TRBV6-5 and TRBJ1-2; 9 positions match TRBD1. Trimming at V came to 6 bases and at J to 4 bases, leaving 6 bases not matched to a gene. Germline-derived CDR1 and CDR2 are MNHEY and SVGAGI. This CDR3 region has 14 residues.

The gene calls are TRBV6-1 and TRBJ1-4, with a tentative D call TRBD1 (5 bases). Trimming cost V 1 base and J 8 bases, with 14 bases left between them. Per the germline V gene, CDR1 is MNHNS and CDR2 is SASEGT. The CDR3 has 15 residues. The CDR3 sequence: CASSEGDFMSEKLFF. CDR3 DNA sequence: TGTGCCAGCAGTGAAGGGGACTTTATGAGCGAAAAACTGTTTTTT.

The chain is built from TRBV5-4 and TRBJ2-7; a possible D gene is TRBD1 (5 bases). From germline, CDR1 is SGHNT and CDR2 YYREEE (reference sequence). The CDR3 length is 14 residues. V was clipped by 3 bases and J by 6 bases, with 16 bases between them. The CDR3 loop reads CASSSTQGRAEQYF. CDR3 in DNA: TGTGCCAGCAGCTCCACCCAGGGAAGGGCCGAGCAGTACTTC.